A single sample is the source of the 17 T cell receptor beta chains below, sequenced in a study of ipilimumab plus nivolumab after autologous stem cell transplantation. Sequenced by immunoSEQ multiplex PCR; TCRdb stores in-frame clones only, minus some. Of some 15,000 clones in the sample, around four fifths are singletons; the top ten hold 15% to 20%. The material was PBMCs, obtained in a trial of ipilimumab plus nivolumab as post-transplant consolidation. The receptor source for this set is a male donor with diffuse large B-cell lymphoma.

The rearrangement links TRBV27 to TRBJ1-2; TRBD1 matches at 8 bases. V shed 6 bases, J shed 3 bases, and the junction held 6 bases outside the gene matches. Germline-derived CDR1 and CDR2 are MNHEY and SMNVEV (reference sequence). The CDR3 sequence is 14 residues long. This CDR3 reads CASRPQGADYGYTF. The CDR3, as DNA: TGTGCCAGCAGGCCGCAGGGGGCGGACTATGGCTACACCTTC.

The chain links TRBV11-1 to TRBJ2-3; D is unclear. Germline-derived CDR1 and CDR2 are SGHAT and FQDESV (reference sequence). There are 18 residues in the CDR3. The V and J ends lost 0 bases and 0 bases respectively, with 16 bases between them. The CDR3 DNA follows: TGTGCCAGCAGCTTAGCGCGAGGCGGCAAGCCAAGCACAGATACGCAGTATTTT. Protein sequence: CASSLARGGKPSTDTQYF.

The chain links TRBV2 to TRBJ2-7, with D possibly being TRBD1 or TRBD2 (7 bases each). CDR1 is SNHLY, CDR2 FYNNEI, per germline. This CDR3 is 15 amino acids long. Trimming took 6 bases from V and 2 from J, leaving 17 bases between them. CDR3 sequence reads: CASSPGGGTTYEQYF. In DNA, the CDR3 is TGTGCCAGCAGCCCAGGGGGGGGGACCACCTACGAGCAGTACTTC.

The rearrangement joins TRBV7-9 to TRBJ2-7; D unclear. From germline, CDR1 is SEHNR and CDR2 FQNEAQ (reference sequence). Trimming took off 3 bases at V and 7 bases at J, with 10 bases between the two ends. The CDR3 consists of 12 residues. The CDR3 region has the DNA TGTGCCAGCAGCTTGGGGTACGGGGAGCAGTACTTC. Protein sequence: CASSLGYGEQYF.

The rearrangement links TRBV7-8 to TRBJ1-3; D is unresolved. In germline, CDR1 is SGHVS, CDR2 FQNEAQ. The CDR3 contains 16 residues. V lost 6 bases to trimming and J lost 1 base, with 16 bases between them. CDR3 residues: CASSNTGWRSGNTIYF. The CDR3 DNA is TGTGCCAGCAGTAATACCGGGTGGAGGTCTGGAAACACCATATATTTT.

This chain joins TRBV15 and TRBJ1-5; D might be TRBD1 (6 bases). The V gene's germline CDR1 is LNHNV and CDR2 YYDKDF (reference sequence). The V and J ends lost 0 bases and 2 bases respectively, with 17 bases between them. The CDR3 covers 18 residues. This CDR3 is CATSRDPMGGLGNQPQHF. In nucleotides, the CDR3 is TGTGCCACCAGCAGAGACCCTATGGGGGGGCTAGGCAATCAGCCCCAGCATTTT.

V and J are TRBV19 and TRBJ1-2; D gene uncertain. This CDR3 region has 12 residues. The germline V and J ends were trimmed by 8 bases and 2 bases, with 9 bases remaining between them. Germline V gene data show CDR1 as LNHDA and CDR2 as SQIVND (reference sequence). CDR3 sequence (DNA): TGTGCCAGTGCTAACAGAAACTATGGCTACACCTTC. Protein: CASANRNYGYTF.

The chain joins TRBV5-1 to TRBJ2-7, with D uncertain. TRBJ2-5 explains the end of the DNA better; the J call may be wrong. The CDR3 is made up of 14 amino acids. CDR1 is SGHRS and CDR2 is YFSETQ in the germline V gene. The CDR3 bases are TGCGCCAGCAGCTCACCCCCTCTCCAAGAGACCCAGTACTTC. Protein sequence: CASSSPPLQETQYF.

This chain uses TRBV7-9 with TRBJ2-1, with TRBD1 identical over 8 bases. V gave up 3 bases and J gave up 8 bases; unmatched junction bases: 6. The CDR3 covers 14 residues. Germline values: CDR1 SEHNR, CDR2 FQNEAQ (reference sequence). The CDR3 DNA reads as TGTGCCAGCAGCTTGATACAGGGGGGATATGAGCAGTTCTTC. Translation gives CASSLIQGGYEQFF.

This sequence joins TRBV18 and TRBJ2-1; the D gene could be TRBD1 or TRBD2 (5 bases each). V lost 3 bases and J lost 6, with 12 bases in between. The CDR3 is 14 residues long. Germline V gene sequence: CDR1 KGHSH, CDR2 LQKENI. CDR3 nucleotide sequence: TGTGCCAGCTCACCGGAGGCAGGGCCCAATGAGCAGTTCTTC. Translating gives CASSPEAGPNEQFF.

This rearrangement joins TRBV6-5 to TRBJ1-1; 9 nucleotides match TRBD1. Unmatched junction bases numbered 9, after V lost 6 bases and J lost 10 bases. Germline V CDR1 and CDR2: MNHEY, SVGAGI. The CDR3 extends over 13 amino acids. The CDR3 nucleotides are TGTGCCAGCAGGCCAGGGACAGGGCTCGGAGCTTTCTTT. This codes for CASRPGTGLGAFF.

J is TRBJ2-5 and V is TRBV15; TRBD2 is a possible D gene (6 bases). The CDR3 length is 15 residues. V was cut by 3 bases and J by 1 base, with 12 bases left in between. In germline, CDR1 is LNHNV, CDR2 YYDKDF (reference sequence). The CDR3: CATSSHGTFQETQYF. As DNA, the CDR3 is TGTGCCACCAGCAGTCATGGGACTTTCCAAGAGACCCAGTACTTC.

This rearrangement joins TRBV5-1 to TRBJ2-5; 11 positions agree with TRBD2. This CDR3 region has 16 residues. V lost 0 bases, J lost 3 bases, and 4 bases stayed unmatched. Per the germline V gene, CDR1 is SGHRS and CDR2 is YFSETQ. The CDR3 bases are TGCGCCAGCAGCTTGGAAGGTAGCGGGGGGGAAGAGACCCAGTACTTC. Residues: CASSLEGSGGEETQYF.

This chain links TRBV6-5 with TRBJ2-5; D is undetermined. V lost 0 bases to trimming and J lost 2 bases, with 13 bases between them. This CDR3 is built from 16 residues. Germline CDR1 and CDR2: MNHEY and SVGAGI. The CDR3 nucleotides are TGTGCCAGCAGTTACTCGTTCAGCCTCCATCAAGAGACCCAGTACTTC. Translation: CASSYSFSLHQETQYF.

This clone is judged medium-sized. V usage is TRBV27 and J usage is TRBJ1-5, with D possibly being TRBD1 (6 bases). V was pared by 1 base and J by 6 bases, with 10 bases between. The length of the CDR3 is 14 residues. Germline V lookup: CDR1 MNHEY, CDR2 SMNVEV (reference sequence). This CDR3 is CASSLLGGAQPQHF. In nucleotides, the CDR3 is TGTGCCAGCAGTTTATTGGGGGGGGCTCAGCCCCAGCATTTT.

By sample share, this clone is large. The chain recombines TRBV27 with TRBJ2-5, with 7 bases identical to TRBD1. This CDR3 is built from 16 residues. Germline V gene data show CDR1 as MNHEY and CDR2 as SMNVEV (reference sequence). The J segment lost 1 base and the V segment lost 6 bases, leaving 11 bases of the junction unmatched. CDR3 sequence (DNA): TGTGCCAGCAGCCCCCTCATCGACAGGGCCCAAGAGACCCAGTACTTC. Translation gives CASSPLIDRAQETQYF.

This rearrangement joins TRBV5-4 to TRBJ2-7; D is uncertain. Trimming shortened V by 3 bases and J by 5 bases, and 18 bases separated the two germline ends. Germline V gives CDR1 SGHNT, CDR2 YYREEE (reference sequence). CDR3 length: 15 residues. The CDR3 DNA sequence: TGTGCCAGCAGCTCCCCCCGTCGTTTGGGGAACGAGCAGTACTTC. Residues: CASSSPRRLGNEQYF. Full variable domain (rest looked up from reference TRBV5-4 and TRBJ2-7): ETGVTQSPTHLIKTRGQQVTLRCSSQSGHNTVSWYQQALGQGPQFIFQYYREEENGRGNFPPRFSGLQFPNYSSELNVNALELDDSALYLCASSSPRRLGNEQYFGPGTRLTVT.